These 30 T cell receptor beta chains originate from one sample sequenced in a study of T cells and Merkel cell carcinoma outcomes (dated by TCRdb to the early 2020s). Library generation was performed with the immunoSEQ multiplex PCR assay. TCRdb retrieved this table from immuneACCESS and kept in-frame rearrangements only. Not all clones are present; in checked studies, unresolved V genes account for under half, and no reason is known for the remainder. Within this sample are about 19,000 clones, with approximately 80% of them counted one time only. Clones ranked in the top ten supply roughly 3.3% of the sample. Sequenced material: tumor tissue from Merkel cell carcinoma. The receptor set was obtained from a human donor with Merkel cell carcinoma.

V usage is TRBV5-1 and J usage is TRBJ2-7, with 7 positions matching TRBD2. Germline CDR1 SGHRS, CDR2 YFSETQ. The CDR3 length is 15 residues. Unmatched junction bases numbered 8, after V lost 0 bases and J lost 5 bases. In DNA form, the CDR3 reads TGCGCCAGCAGCTTGGTCGGCGGGAGTAGGAACGAGCAGTACTTC. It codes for CASSLVGGSRNEQYF.

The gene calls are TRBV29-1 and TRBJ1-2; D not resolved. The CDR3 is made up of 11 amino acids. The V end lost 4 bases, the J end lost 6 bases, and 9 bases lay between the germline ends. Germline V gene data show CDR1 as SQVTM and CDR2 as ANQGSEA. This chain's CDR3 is CSVVGGNGYTF. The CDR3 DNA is TGCAGCGTTGTCGGAGGGAATGGCTACACCTTC.

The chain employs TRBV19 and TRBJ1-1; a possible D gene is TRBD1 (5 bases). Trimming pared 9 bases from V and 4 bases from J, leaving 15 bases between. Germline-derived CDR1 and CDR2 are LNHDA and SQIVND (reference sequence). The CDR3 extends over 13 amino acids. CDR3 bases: TGTGCCAGCACCTCCCGGGGCAGCACTGAAGCTTTCTTT. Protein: CASTSRGSTEAFF. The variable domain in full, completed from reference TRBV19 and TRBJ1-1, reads DGGITQSPKYLFRKEGQNVTLSCEQNLNHDAMYWYRQDPGQGLRLIYYSQIVNDFQKGDIAEGYSVSREKKESFPLTVTSAQKNPTAFYLCASTSRGSTEAFFGQGTRLTVV.

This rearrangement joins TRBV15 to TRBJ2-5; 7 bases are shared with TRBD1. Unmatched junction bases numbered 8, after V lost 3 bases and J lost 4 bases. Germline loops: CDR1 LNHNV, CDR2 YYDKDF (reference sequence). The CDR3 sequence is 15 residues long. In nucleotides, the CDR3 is TGTGCCACCAGCAGTCTCGACAGGGACAGAGAGACCCAGTACTTC. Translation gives CATSSLDRDRETQYF.

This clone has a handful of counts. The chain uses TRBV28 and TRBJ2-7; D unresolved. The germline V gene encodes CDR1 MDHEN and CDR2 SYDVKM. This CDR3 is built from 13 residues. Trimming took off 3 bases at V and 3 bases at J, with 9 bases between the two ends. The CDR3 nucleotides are TGTGCCAGCAGTTTGGGGTATCACTACGAGCAGTACTTC. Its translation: CASSLGYHYEQYF. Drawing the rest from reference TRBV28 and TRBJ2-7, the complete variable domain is DVKVTQSSRYLVKRTGEKVFLECVQDMDHENMFWYRQDPGLGLRLIYFSYDVKMKEKGDIPEGYSVSREKKERFSLILESASTNQTSMYLCASSLGYHYEQYFGPGTRLTVT.

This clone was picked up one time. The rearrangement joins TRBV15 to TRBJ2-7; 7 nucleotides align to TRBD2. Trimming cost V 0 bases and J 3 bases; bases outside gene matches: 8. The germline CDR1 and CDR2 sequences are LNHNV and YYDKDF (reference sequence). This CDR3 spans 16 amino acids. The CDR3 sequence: CATSRDGPAGDYEQYF. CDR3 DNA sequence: TGTGCCACCAGCAGAGACGGTCCGGCGGGAGACTACGAGCAGTACTTC.

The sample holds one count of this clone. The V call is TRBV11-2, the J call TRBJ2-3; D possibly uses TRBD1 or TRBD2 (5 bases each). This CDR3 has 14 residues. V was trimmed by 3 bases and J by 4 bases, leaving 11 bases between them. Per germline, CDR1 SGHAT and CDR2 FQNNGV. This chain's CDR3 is CASSLGVGPDTQYF. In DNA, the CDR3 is TGTGCCAGCAGCTTGGGGGTTGGGCCAGATACGCAGTATTTT.

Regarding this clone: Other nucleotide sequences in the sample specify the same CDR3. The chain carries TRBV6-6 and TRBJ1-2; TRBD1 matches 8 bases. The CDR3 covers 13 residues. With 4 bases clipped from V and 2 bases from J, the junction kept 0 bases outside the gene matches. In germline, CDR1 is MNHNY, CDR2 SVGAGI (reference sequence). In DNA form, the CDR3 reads TGTGCCAGCAGTTGGACAGGGAACTATGGCTACACCTTC. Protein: CASSWTGNYGYTF.

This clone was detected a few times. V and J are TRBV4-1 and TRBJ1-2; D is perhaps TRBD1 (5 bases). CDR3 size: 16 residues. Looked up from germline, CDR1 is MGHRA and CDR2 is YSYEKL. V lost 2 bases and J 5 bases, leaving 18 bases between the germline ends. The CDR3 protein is CASSQYSGTDFYGYTF. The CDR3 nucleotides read TGCGCCAGCAGCCAATACAGCGGGACCGACTTTTATGGCTACACCTTC.

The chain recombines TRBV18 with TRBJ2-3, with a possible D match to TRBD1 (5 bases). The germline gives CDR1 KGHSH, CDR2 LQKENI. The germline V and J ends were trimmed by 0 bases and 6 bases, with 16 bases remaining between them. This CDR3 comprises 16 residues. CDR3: CASSPPGRTGPDTQYF. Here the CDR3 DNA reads TGTGCCAGCTCACCACCGGGTCGTACAGGCCCGGATACGCAGTATTTT.

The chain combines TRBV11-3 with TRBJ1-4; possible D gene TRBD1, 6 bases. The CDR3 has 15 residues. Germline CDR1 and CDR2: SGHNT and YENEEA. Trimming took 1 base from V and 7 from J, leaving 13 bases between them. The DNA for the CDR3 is TGTGCCAGCAGCTTAGGAGTCAGGGGAGTTGAAAAACTGTTTTTT. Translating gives CASSLGVRGVEKLFF.

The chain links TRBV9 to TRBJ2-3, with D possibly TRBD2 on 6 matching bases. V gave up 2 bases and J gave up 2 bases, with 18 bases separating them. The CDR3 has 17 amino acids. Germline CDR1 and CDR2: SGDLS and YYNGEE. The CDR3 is CASSVLLGSPYTDTQYF. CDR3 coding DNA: TGTGCCAGCAGCGTCCTCCTCGGGAGTCCGTACACAGATACGCAGTATTTT.

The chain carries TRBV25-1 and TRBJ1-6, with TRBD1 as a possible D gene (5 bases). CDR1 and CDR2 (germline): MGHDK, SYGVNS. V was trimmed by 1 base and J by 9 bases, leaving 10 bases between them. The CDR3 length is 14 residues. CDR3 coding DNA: TGTGCCAGCAGTGAATTTAGGGGAAGTTCACCCCTCCACTTT. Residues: CASSEFRGSSPLHF.

CDR3 sequence (DNA): TGTGCCAGCAGATTGGACTGGAACACCGGGGAGCTGTTTTTT. As protein: CASRLDWNTGELFF. V and J are TRBV7-2 and TRBJ2-2, with D possibly matching TRBD2 (5 bases). The CDR3 is made up of 14 amino acids. Germline V CDR1 and CDR2: SGHTA, FQGNSA. The germline V and J ends were trimmed by 6 bases and 1 base, with 9 bases remaining between them.

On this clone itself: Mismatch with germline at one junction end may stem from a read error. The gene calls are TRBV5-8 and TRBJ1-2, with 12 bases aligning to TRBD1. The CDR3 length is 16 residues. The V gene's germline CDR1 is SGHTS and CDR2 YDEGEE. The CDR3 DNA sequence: TGTACCAGCAGACGGGCCGGGACAGGGGGCGCTTATGGCTACACCTTC. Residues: CTSRRAGTGGAYGYTF.

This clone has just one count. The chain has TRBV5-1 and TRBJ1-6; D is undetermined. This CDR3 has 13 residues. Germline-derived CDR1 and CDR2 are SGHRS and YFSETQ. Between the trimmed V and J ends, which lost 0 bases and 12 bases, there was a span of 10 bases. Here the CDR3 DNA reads TGCGCCAGCAGCTTGGGATATCGATTACCCCTCCACTTT. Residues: CASSLGYRLPLHF. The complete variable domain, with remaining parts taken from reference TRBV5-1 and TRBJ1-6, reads KAGVTQTPRYLIKTRGQQVTLSCSPISGHRSVSWYQQTPGQGLQFLFEYFSETQRNKGNFPGRFSGRQFSNSRSEMNVSTLELGDSALYLCASSLGYRLPLHFGNGTRLTVT.

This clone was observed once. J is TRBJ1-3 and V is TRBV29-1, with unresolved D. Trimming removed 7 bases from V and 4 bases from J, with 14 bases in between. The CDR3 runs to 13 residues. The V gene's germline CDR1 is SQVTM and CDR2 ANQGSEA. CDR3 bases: TGCAGCGGTACTTTGGGCTGGGGAAACACCATATATTTT. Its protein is CSGTLGWGNTIYF. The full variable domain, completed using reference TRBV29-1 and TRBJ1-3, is SAVISQKPSRDICQRGTSLTIQCQVDSQVTMMFWYRQQPGQSLTLIATANQGSEATYESGFVIDKFPISRPNLTFSTLTVSNMSPEDSSIYLCSGTLGWGNTIYFGEGSWLTVV.

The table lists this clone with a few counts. The CDR3 loop is CASSLEQGRGYTF. As DNA, the CDR3 is TGTGCCAGCAGCTTAGAACAGGGGAGAGGCTACACCTTC. This chain joins TRBV7-2 and TRBJ1-2, with 7 bases that match TRBD1. Trimming removed 1 base from V and 8 bases from J; junction bases left unmatched: 4. This CDR3 region has 13 residues. Germline CDR1 SGHTA, CDR2 FQGNSA.

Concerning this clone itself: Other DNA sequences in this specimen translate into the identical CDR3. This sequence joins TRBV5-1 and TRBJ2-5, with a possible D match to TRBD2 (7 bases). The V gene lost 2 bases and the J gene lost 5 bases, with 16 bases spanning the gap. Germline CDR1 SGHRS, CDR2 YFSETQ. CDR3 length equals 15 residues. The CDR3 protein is CASSFFEGEGETQYF. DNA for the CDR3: TGCGCCAGCAGCTTTTTCGAGGGGGAGGGGGAGACCCAGTACTTC.

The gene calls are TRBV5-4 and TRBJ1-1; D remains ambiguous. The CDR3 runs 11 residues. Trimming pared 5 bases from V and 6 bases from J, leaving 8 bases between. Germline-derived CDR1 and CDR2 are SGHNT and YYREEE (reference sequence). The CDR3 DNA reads TGTGCCAGCAGTCGGGGAGCTGAAGCTTTCTTT. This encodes CASSRGAEAFF.

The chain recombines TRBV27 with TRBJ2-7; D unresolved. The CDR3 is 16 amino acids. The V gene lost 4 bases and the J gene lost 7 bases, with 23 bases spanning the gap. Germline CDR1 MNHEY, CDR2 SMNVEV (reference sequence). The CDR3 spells CASSSNMGLRWGEQYF. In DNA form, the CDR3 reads TGTGCCAGCAGTTCTAACATGGGTTTGAGGTGGGGAGAGCAGTACTTC.

In nucleotides, the CDR3 is TGTGCCAGCAGCTTAAACCCCTACGAGCAGTACTTC. This encodes CASSLNPYEQYF. This chain uses TRBV7-8 with TRBJ2-7; D remains unclear. V lost 2 bases to trimming and J lost 2 bases, with 4 bases between them. Germline CDR1 SGHVS, CDR2 FQNEAQ. The CDR3 runs 12 residues.

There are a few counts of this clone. For the CDR3, the DNA is TGTGCCAGCACCATGGGACAGGCTGACATTCAGTACTTC. Translating gives CASTMGQADIQYF. The gene calls are TRBV28 and TRBJ2-4; 8 bases line up with TRBD1. The CDR3 covers 13 residues. Germline lookup yields CDR1 MDHEN and CDR2 SYDVKM. The V segment lost 7 bases and the J segment 8 bases; nucleotides outside the gene matches: 7.

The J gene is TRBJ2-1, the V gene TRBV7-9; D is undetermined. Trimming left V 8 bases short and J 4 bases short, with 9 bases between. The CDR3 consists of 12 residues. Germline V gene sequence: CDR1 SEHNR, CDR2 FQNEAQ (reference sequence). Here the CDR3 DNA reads TGTGCCAGCTCCCTAAGGTACAATGAGCAGTTCTTC. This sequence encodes CASSLRYNEQFF.

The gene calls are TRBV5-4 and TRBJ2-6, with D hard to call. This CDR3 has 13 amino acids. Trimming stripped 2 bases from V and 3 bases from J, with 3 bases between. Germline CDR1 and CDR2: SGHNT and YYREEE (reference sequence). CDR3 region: CASSFNGANVLTF. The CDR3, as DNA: TGTGCCAGCAGCTTTAATGGGGCCAACGTCCTGACTTTC.

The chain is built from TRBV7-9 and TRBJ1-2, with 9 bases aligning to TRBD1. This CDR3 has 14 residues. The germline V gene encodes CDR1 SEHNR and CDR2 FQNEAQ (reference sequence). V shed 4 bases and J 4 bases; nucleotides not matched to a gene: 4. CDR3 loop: CASSSGQGSYGYTF. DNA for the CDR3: TGTGCCAGCAGCTCGGGACAGGGATCCTATGGCTACACCTTC.

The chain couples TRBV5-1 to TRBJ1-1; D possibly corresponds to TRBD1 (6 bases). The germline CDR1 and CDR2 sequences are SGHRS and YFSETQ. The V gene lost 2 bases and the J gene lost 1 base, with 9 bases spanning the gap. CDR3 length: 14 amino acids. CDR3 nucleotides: TGCGCCAGCAGCTTACACAGGGAGAACACTGAAGCTTTCTTT. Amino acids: CASSLHRENTEAFF.

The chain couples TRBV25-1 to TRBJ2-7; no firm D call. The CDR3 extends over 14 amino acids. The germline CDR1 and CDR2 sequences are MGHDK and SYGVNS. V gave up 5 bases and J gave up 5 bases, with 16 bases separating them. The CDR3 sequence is CASSPAGRADEQYF. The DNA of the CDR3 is TGTGCCAGCAGTCCTGCTGGCAGAGCAGACGAGCAGTACTTC.

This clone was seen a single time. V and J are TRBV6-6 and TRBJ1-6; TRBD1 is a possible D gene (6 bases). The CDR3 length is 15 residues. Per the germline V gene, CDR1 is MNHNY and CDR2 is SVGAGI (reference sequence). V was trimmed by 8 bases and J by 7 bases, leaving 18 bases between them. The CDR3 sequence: CASGNHRDLNSPLHF. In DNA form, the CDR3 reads TGTGCCAGCGGGAACCACAGGGACTTAAATTCACCCCTCCACTTT.

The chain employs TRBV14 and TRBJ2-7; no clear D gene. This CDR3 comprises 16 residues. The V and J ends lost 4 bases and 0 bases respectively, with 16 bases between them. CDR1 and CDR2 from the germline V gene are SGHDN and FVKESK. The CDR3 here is CASSPRLGSRSYEQYF. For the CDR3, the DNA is TGTGCCAGCAGCCCACGCCTAGGGTCCCGCTCCTACGAGCAGTACTTC.